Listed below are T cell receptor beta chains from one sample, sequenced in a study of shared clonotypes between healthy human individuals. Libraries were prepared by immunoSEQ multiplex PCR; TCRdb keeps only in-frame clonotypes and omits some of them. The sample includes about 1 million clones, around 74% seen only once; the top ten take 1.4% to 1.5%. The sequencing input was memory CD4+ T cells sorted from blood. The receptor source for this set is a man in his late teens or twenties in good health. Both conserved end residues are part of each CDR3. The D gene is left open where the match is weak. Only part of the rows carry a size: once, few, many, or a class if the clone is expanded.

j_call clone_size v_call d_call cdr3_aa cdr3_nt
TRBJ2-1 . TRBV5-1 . CASSRGGVENEQFF TGCGCCAGCAGCAGGGGGGGCGTCGAGAATGAGCAGTTCTTC
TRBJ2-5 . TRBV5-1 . CASSLDGGTETQYF TGCGCCAGCAGCTTGGATGGAGGGACGGAGACCCAGTACTTC
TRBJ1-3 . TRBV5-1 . CASSLQIFSAGNTIYF TGCGCCAGCAGCTTGCAAATTTTCTCTGCTGGAAACACCATATATTTT
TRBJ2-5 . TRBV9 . CASSDGQQETQYF TGTGCCAGCAGCGACGGACAGCAAGAGACCCAGTACTTC
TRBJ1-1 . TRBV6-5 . CASKTNTEAFF TGTGCCAGCAAAACCAACACTGAAGCTTTCTTT
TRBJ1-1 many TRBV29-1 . CSVPGLGDTEAFF TGCAGCGTCCCCGGTCTTGGGGACACTGAAGCTTTCTTT
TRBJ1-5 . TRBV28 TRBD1 CASSFGDRKNQPQHF TGTGCCAGCAGTTTTGGGGACAGGAAGAATCAGCCCCAGCATTTT
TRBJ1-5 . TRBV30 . CAWSGGSGDQPQHF TGTGCCTGGAGTGGGGGGAGTGGGGATCAGCCCCAGCATTTT
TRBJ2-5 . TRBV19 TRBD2 CASSSASGKETQYF TGTGCCAGTAGTTCCGCTAGCGGTAAAGAGACCCAGTACTTC
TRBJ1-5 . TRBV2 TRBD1 CASSLRQGRDQPQHF TGTGCCAGCAGTTTACGACAGGGCCGGGATCAGCCCCAGCATTTT
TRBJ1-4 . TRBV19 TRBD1 CASRMTGGNEKLFF TGTGCCAGTAGAATGACAGGGGGCAATGAAAAACTGTTTTTT
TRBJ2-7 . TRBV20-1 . CSATGWGEQYF TGCAGCGCTACAGGGTGGGGGGAGCAGTACTTC
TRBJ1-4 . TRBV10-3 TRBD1 CAIRGQGNEKLFF TGTGCCATCAGAGGACAGGGGAATGAAAAACTGTTTTTT
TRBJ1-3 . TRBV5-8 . CASSSRLRSGNTIYF TGTGCCAGCAGCTCAAGACTCCGCTCTGGAAACACCATATATTTT
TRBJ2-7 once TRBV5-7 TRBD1 CASSSRTGGYEQYF TGTGCCAGCAGCTCAAGGACAGGGGGCTACGAGCAGTACTTC
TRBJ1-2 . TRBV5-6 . CASSWGTGYTF TGTGCCAGCAGCTGGGGGACGGGCTACACCTTC
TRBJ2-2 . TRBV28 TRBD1 CASSFFASGGNTGELFF TGTGCCAGCAGTTTTTTTGCGTCAGGGGGAAACACCGGGGAGCTGTTTTTT
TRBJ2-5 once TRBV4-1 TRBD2 CASSRGGGAVQETQYF TGCGCCAGCAGCAGGGGCGGGGGGGCCGTCCAAGAGACCCAGTACTTC
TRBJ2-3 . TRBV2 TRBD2 CASSATSGRSTDTQYF TGTGCCAGCAGTGCCACTAGCGGGAGGTCTACAGATACGCAGTATTTT
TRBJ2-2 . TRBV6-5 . CASGRAGELFF TGTGCCTCGGGTAGGGCCGGGGAGCTGTTTTTT
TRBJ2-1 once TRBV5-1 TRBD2 CASSTGGLAGVYNEQFF TGCGCCAGCAGCACGGGAGGTCTAGCGGGGGTTTACAATGAGCAGTTCTTC
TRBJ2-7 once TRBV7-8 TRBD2 CASSTGLAGTYEQYF TGTGCCAGCAGCACCGGACTAGCGGGGACCTACGAGCAGTACTTC
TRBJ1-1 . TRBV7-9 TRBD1 CASSLTGQGNTEAFF TGTGCCAGCAGCTTGACGGGACAGGGAAACACTGAAGCTTTCTTT
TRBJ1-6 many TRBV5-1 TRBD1 CASSGQGAYSPLHF TGCGCCAGCAGCGGACAGGGGGCGTATTCACCCCTCCACTTT
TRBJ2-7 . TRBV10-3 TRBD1 CAISESGTATYEQYF TGTGCCATCAGTGAGTCAGGGACAGCTACATACGAGCAGTACTTC
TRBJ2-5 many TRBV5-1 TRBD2 CASSLGLAGVGEETQYF TGCGCCAGCAGCTTGGGACTAGCGGGAGTGGGTGAAGAGACCCAGTACTTC
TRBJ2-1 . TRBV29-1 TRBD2 CSVHTSGRNNEQFF TGCAGCGTCCACACTAGCGGGAGGAACAATGAGCAGTTCTTC
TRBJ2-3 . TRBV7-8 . CASSRGWRDITTDTQYF TGTGCCAGCAGCAGGGGCTGGCGGGATATAACGACAGATACGCAGTATTTT
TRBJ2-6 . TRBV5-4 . CASSLDAGGANVLTF TGTGCCAGCAGCTTGGATGCGGGCGGGGCCAACGTCCTGACTTTC
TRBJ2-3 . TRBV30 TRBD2 CAWSLTSGGRDTQYF TGTGCCTGGAGTCTGACTAGCGGAGGGAGAGATACGCAGTATTTT
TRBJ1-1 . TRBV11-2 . CASSLDTVGRFEAFF TGTGCCAGCAGCTTAGACACAGTGGGACGGTTTGAAGCTTTCTTT
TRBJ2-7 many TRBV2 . CASSEGNPTSEQYF TGTGCCAGCAGTGAAGGCAACCCCACAAGCGAGCAGTACTTC
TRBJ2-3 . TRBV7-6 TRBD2 CASSFGTSMDTQYF TGTGCCAGCAGCTTCGGGACTAGCATGGATACGCAGTATTTT
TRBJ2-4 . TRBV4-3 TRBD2 CASSQDSAGGFGNIQYF TGCGCCAGCAGCCAAGATTCAGCGGGAGGGTTCGGAAACATTCAGTACTTC
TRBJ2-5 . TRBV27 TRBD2 CASSLAGGPWETQYF TGTGCCAGCAGTTTGGCGGGGGGGCCATGGGAGACCCAGTACTTC
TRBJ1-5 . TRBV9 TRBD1 CASSVEGQVWQPQHF TGTGCCAGCAGCGTTGAGGGACAGGTCTGGCAGCCCCAGCATTTT
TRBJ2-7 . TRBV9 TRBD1 CASSADGTGTDEQYF TGTGCCAGCAGCGCAGACGGGACAGGGACGGACGAGCAGTACTTC
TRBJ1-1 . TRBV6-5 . CASRLTANTEAFF TGTGCCAGCAGACTCACGGCTAACACTGAAGCTTTCTTT
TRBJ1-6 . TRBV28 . CASSPIDSYNSPLHF TGTGCCAGCAGTCCCATCGACTCCTATAATTCACCCCTCCACTTT
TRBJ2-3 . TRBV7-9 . CASSLQSSTDTQYF TGTGCCAGCAGCTTACAGTCTAGCACAGATACGCAGTATTTT
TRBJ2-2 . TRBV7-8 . CASSFVAHNTGELFF TGTGCCAGCAGCTTTGTAGCGCACAACACCGGGGAGCTGTTTTTT
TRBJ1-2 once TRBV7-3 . CASSLTGQGNGYTF TGTGCCAGCAGCTTAACGGGGCAGGGAAATGGCTACACCTTC
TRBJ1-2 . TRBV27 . CASSWRGGYGYTF TGTGCCAGCAGTTGGAGGGGAGGGTATGGCTACACCTTC
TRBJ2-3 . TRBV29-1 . CSAREGVTDTQYF TGCAGCGCCCGAGAGGGAGTTACAGATACGCAGTATTTT
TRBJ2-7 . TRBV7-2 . CASSLDGNEQYF TGTGCCAGCAGCTTAGACGGGAACGAGCAGTACTTC
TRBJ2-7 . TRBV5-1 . CASNEGYEQYF TGCGCCAGCAACGAGGGCTACGAGCAGTACTTC
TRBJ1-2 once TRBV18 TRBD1 CASSQDRGQHGYTF TGTGCCAGCTCACAGGACAGGGGGCAGCATGGCTACACCTTC
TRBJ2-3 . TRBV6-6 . CASSFERRDTQYF TGTGCCAGCAGTTTCGAGAGGAGAGATACGCAGTATTTT
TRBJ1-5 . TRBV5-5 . CASSLGGWQPQHF TGTGCCAGCAGCTTGGGAGGGTGGCAGCCCCAGCATTTT
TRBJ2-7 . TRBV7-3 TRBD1 CASSLSGTGDSQYF TGTGCCAGCAGCTTATCCGGGACAGGGGACTCGCAGTACTTC
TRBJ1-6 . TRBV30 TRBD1 CAWSRPGTGGGSPLHF TGTGCCTGGAGCCGCCCCGGGACAGGGGGAGGTTCACCCCTCCACTTT
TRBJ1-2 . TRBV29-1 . CSVEGGTDGYTF TGCAGCGTTGAAGGCGGGACCGATGGCTACACCTTC
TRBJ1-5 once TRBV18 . CASSPQGHQPQHF TGTGCCAGCTCACCTCAGGGCCATCAGCCCCAGCATTTT
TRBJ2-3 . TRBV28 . CASSLASGTQYF TGTGCCAGCAGTCTAGCTTCGGGTACGCAGTATTTT
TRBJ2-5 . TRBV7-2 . CASSLARTSQETQYF TGTGCCAGCAGCTTAGCGCGCACCTCCCAAGAGACCCAGTACTTC